This TCR beta chain was observed in a study of CD8 T cells in ankylosing spondylitis. Findings and caveats of the study: Researchers reportedly found disease-linked clones significantly enriched in matched ankylosing spondylitis synovial fluid. Ankylosing spondylitis blood seemed to carry a telltale TCR beta motif made of fewer than ten highly homologous variants.

TCRdb reprocessed the 5' RACE reads with MiXCR, giving one entry per CDR3 protein. This sample carries 500,000 to 550,000 distinct CDR3 sequences, about 12% of them seen once, and the ten largest clones take about 6.8%. Germline CDR1 reads SNHLY; CDR2 reads FYNNEI. V was trimmed by 5 bases and J by 6 bases, leaving 7 bases between them. The length of the CDR3 is 11 residues. This clonotype was seen a few times. What it binds is not known. The sample was blood, either unsorted or a sorted T cell fraction (not recorded which). The chain carries TRBV2 and TRBJ1-2; D call uncertain. This receptor was obtained from a male donor with ankylosing spondylitis. This CDR3 reads CASSLTNGYTF. CDR3 DNA sequence: TGTGCCAGCAGTCTGACGAATGGCTACACCTTC.